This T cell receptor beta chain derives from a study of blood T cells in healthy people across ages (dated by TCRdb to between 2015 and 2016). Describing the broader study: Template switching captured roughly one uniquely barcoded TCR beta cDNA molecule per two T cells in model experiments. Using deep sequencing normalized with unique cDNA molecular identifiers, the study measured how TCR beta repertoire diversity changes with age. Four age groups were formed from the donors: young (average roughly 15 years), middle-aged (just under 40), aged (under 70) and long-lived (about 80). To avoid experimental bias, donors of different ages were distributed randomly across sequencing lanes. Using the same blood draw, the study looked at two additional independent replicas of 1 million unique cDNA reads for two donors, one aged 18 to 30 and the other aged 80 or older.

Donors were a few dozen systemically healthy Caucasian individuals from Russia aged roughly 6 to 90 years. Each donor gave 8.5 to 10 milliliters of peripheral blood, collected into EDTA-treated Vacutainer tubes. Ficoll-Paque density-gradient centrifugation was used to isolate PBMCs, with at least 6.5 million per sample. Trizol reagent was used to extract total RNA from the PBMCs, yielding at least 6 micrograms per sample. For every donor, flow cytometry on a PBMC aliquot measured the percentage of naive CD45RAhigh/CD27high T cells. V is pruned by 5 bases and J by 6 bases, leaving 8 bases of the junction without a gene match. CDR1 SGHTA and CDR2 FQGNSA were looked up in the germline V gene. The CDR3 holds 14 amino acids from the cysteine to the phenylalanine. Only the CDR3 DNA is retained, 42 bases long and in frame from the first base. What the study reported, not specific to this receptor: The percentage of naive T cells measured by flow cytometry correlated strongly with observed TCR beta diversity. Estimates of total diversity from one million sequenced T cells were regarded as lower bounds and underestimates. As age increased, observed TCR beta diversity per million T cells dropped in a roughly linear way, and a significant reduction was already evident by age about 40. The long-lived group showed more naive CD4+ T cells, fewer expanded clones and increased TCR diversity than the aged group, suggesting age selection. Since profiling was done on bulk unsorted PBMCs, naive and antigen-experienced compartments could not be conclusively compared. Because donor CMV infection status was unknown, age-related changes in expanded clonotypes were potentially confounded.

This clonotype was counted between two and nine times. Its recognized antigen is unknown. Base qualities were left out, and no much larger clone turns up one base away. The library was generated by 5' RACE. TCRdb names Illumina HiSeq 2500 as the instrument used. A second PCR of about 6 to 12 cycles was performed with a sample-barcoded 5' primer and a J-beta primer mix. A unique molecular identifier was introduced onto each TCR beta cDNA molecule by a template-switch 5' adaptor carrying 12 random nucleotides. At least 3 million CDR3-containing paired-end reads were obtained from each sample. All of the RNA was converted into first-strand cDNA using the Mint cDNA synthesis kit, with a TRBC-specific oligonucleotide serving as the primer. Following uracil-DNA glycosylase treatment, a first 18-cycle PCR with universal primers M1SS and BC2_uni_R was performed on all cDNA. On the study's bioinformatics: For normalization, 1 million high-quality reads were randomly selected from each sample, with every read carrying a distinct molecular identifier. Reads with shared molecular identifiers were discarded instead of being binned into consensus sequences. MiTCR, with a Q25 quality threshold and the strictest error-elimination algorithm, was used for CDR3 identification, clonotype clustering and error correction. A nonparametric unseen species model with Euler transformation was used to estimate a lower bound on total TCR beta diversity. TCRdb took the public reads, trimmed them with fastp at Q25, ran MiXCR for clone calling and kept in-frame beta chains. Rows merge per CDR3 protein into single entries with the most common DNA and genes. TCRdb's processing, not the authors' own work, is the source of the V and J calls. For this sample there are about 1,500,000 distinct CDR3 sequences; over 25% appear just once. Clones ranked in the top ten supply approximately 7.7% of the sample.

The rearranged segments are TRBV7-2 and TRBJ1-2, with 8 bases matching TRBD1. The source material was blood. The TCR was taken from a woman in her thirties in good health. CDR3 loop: CASSQSTGVDGYTF. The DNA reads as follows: TGTGCCAGCAGCCAATCGACAGGGGTCGATGGCTACACCTTC.